This T cell receptor (beta chain) is from a study of blood T cell repertoires in COVID-19. About the research overall: Acute and convalescent COVID-19 samples came from the United States, Italy and Spain. In each case, the material was cDNA or gDNA derived from T cells, B-cell-depleted T cells, or PBMCs.

Original processing methods: Estimation of nucleated cell counts relied on the amplification of reference gene primers. Generated by immunoSEQ multiplex PCR, the TCRdb table keeps only in-frame clones and is missing some. V and J calls and clone size are those listed in that table; D and trimming were worked out from the DNA. The sample carries around 320,000 clones, 65% to 90% recorded once. CDR1 is SGHTA, CDR2 FQGNSA, per germline. This CDR3 spans 15 amino acids. V dropped 2 bases and J dropped 2; count of bases not matched to a gene: 4. This chain links TRBV7-2 with TRBJ2-7; 9 nucleotides agree with TRBD2. The sequenced sample consisted of peripheral blood. This TCR was sampled from a human donor in a cohort sampled during active COVID-19. Written as DNA, the CDR3 is TGTGCCAGCAGCTTACCTAGCGGGGTTACCTACGAGCAGTACTTC. Protein: CASSLPSGVTYEQYF.